This TCR beta chain was retrieved from a study of OX40 agonist ivuxolimab in advanced cancers. Sequenced by immunoSEQ multiplex PCR; TCRdb stores in-frame clones only, minus some. The sample comprises 65,000 to 95,000 clones, less than 95% of which are singletons, and about 11% rests with the top ten. V gave up 7 bases and J gave up 3 bases, with 12 bases separating them. The germline CDR1 and CDR2 sequences are LNHDA and SQIVND (reference sequence). CDR3 size: 13 residues. This specimen was CD4+ or CD8+ T cells sorted from blood, taken in a trial of the OX40 agonist ivuxolimab. The chain combines TRBV19 with TRBJ1-1; no reliable D call. This sequence originates from an adult with an advanced solid tumor such as melanoma, head and neck, liver or kidney cancer. The CDR3 sequence: CASTGVGDTEAFF. The CDR3 DNA reads TGTGCCAGTACCGGGGTGGGAGACACTGAAGCTTTCTTT. The variable domain in full, completed from reference TRBV19 and TRBJ1-1, reads DGGITQSPKYLFRKEGQNVTLSCEQNLNHDAMYWYRQDPGQGLRLIYYSQIVNDFQKGDIAEGYSVSREKKESFPLTVTSAQKNPTAFYLCASTGVGDTEAFFGQGTRLTVV.